The sequence of this T cell receptor beta chain was determined in a study of blood T cell repertoires in COVID-19. The overall study: Donors in the United States, Italy and Spain gave samples during acute or convalescent COVID-19.

This clone was observed once. This CDR3 spans 15 amino acids. With 5 bases removed from V and 5 bases from J, the gap between germline ends came to 16 bases. Per germline, CDR1 KGHSH and CDR2 LQKENI. As processed by the authors: Nucleated cell counts were estimated from reference gene primer amplification. Using immunoSEQ multiplex PCR, the repertoire was profiled, and TCRdb retains in-frame clones only, with some absent. V and J calls and clone size are copied from that table; D and trimming were computed from the DNA. The sample holds 90,000 to 100,000 clones, 84% seen once. The chain uses TRBV18 and TRBJ2-1, with D unclear. The sequenced sample consisted of peripheral blood. The receptor comes from a man between 65 and 85 years old with active or convalescent COVID-19. The CDR3 DNA follows: TGTGCCAGCTCAAAAGTCGGGTTTACAAACAATGAGCAGTTCTTC. Translating it yields CASSKVGFTNNEQFF.